These T cell receptor beta chains were read from a single sample in a study of blood T cells in healthy people across ages. One entry per CDR3 protein, called by TCRdb with MiXCR from the 5' RACE reads. The sample carries around 1.1 million distinct CDR3 sequences, under 40% recorded once. The specimen sequenced was blood. The receptors derive from a man aged 18 to 30 in good health. The CDR3 runs from the conserved cysteine through the conserved F or W. Each record gives: D gene, clone size, J gene, V gene, CDR3 DNA, CDR3 protein. D genes are given only for firm matches. Clone size is not always given. Where it is, it says once, few, many or a class for expanded clones.

D: TRBD1; size: few; J: TRBJ2-6; V: TRBV6-1; DNA: TGTGCCAGCAGTCAGAATCAAGACAGGGGCCTCCGCTCTGGGGCCAACGTCCTGACTTTC; CDR3: CASSQNQDRGLRSGANVLTF
D: TRBD1; size: few; J: TRBJ2-3; V: TRBV2; DNA: TGTGCCACCAGCCGGGACAGGATTAGCACAGATACGCAGTATTTT; CDR3: CATSRDRISTDTQYF
D: -; size: many; J: TRBJ1-2; V: TRBV29-1; DNA: TGCAGCGTTGATTCGAATGGCTACACCTTC; CDR3: CSVDSNGYTF
D: -; size: once; J: TRBJ2-4; V: TRBV7-2; DNA: TGTGCCAGCAGCCCAAGGGCTAGCGTCAGCATTCAGTACTTC; CDR3: CASSPRASVSIQYF
D: -; size: -; J: TRBJ2-3; V: TRBV5-1; DNA: TGCGCCAGCAGCTCAGGGGGGAGGGAGCTCACAGATACGCAGTATTTT; CDR3: CASSSGGRELTDTQYF
D: TRBD2; size: once; J: TRBJ2-3; V: TRBV7-3; DNA: TGTGCCAGCAGCCCCGGACTAGCTGAAGTAAGGGCAGATACGCAGTATTTT; CDR3: CASSPGLAEVRADTQYF
D: TRBD2; size: few; J: TRBJ2-1; V: TRBV4-2; DNA: TGTGCCAGCAGCCAGGAGAGCCACACTAGCGGGGGGATCCCTGAGCAGTTCTTC; CDR3: CASSQESHTSGGIPEQFF
D: -; size: -; J: TRBJ2-5; V: TRBV5-1; DNA: TGCGCCAGCAGCTTGTCCGGCAGTCTGGCGGTCGAGACCCAGTACTTC; CDR3: CASSLSGSLAVETQYF
D: -; size: -; J: TRBJ2-5; V: TRBV12-3/TRBV12-4; DNA: TGTGCCAGCAGTTCCCTCGGGATTTCCCAAGAGACCCGGTACTTC; CDR3: CASSSLGISQETRYF
D: -; size: -; J: TRBJ2-1; V: TRBV20-1; DNA: TGCAGTGCTAAACCGGACAGCTACAATGAGCAGTTCTTC; CDR3: CSAKPDSYNEQFF
D: TRBD2; size: -; J: TRBJ2-1; V: TRBV14; DNA: TGTGCCAGCAGCCGTCGGACTAGCGGGGGGTCCCGACAAGCCTACAATGAGCAGTTCTTC; CDR3: CASSRRTSGGSRQAYNEQFF